Listed below are T cell receptor beta chains from one sample, sequenced in a study of CD8 T cells in Susac syndrome. One entry per CDR3 protein results from TCRdb running MiXCR on the immunoSEQ multiplex PCR reads. Altogether around 100,000 distinct CDR3 sequences are present, 95% being singletons, with the ten largest covering around 0.3%. The sequenced sample was CD8+ T cells from PBMCs. The receptors shown here come from a human donor with Susac syndrome. CDR3s include the opening cysteine and the closing phenylalanine or tryptophan. The order of the fields is clone size, V gene, D gene, J gene, CDR3 protein, CDR3 DNA. D genes are given only for firm matches. Some rows mark clone size as missing; the rest say once, few, many or name a class of expanded clone.

clone_size: NA
v_call: TRBV29-1
d_call: NA
j_call: TRBJ1-5
cdr3_aa: CSVVARVGQPQHF
cdr3_nt: TGCAGCGTCGTCGCCAGGGTTGGTCAGCCCCAGCATTTT

clone_size: NA
v_call: TRBV2
d_call: NA
j_call: TRBJ2-2
cdr3_aa: CASSERWNTGELFF
cdr3_nt: TGTGCCAGCAGTGAACGGTGGAACACCGGGGAGCTGTTTTTT

clone_size: NA
v_call: TRBV4-1
d_call: NA
j_call: TRBJ1-5
cdr3_aa: CASSQERRARGPQHF
cdr3_nt: TGCGCCAGCAGCCAAGAGCGGAGGGCCCGGGGGCCCCAGCATTTT

clone_size: NA
v_call: TRBV18
d_call: NA
j_call: TRBJ2-5
cdr3_aa: CASSPLMSETQYF
cdr3_nt: TGTGCCAGCTCACCGTTAATGTCCGAGACCCAGTACTTC

clone_size: NA
v_call: TRBV20-1
d_call: TRBD1
j_call: TRBJ2-7
cdr3_aa: CSARDSGQGYDEQYF
cdr3_nt: TGCAGTGCTAGAGATTCGGGACAGGGATATGACGAGCAGTACTTC

clone_size: NA
v_call: TRBV9
d_call: NA
j_call: TRBJ2-6
cdr3_aa: CASSVGQNGANVLTF
cdr3_nt: TGTGCCAGCAGCGTAGGGCAGAATGGGGCCAACGTCCTGACTTTC

clone_size: NA
v_call: TRBV29-1
d_call: NA
j_call: TRBJ2-7
cdr3_aa: CSVEVGDSYEQYF
cdr3_nt: TGCAGCGTTGAAGTCGGGGATTCCTACGAGCAGTACTTC

clone_size: NA
v_call: TRBV3-1
d_call: NA
j_call: TRBJ2-3
cdr3_aa: CASSQYSGGTDTQYF
cdr3_nt: TGTGCCAGCAGCCAATATTCGGGCGGTACAGATACGCAGTATTTT

clone_size: NA
v_call: TRBV29-1
d_call: TRBD1
j_call: TRBJ1-1
cdr3_aa: CSASWGQIEAFF
cdr3_nt: TGCAGCGCCTCCTGGGGACAGATTGAAGCTTTCTTT

clone_size: NA
v_call: TRBV11-1
d_call: NA
j_call: TRBJ1-1
cdr3_aa: CASSHTGTEAFF
cdr3_nt: TGTGCCAGCAGCCATACCGGGACTGAAGCTTTCTTT

clone_size: NA
v_call: TRBV13
d_call: TRBD1
j_call: TRBJ1-1
cdr3_aa: CASSIRQGVLMNTEAFF
cdr3_nt: TGTGCCAGCAGCATTCGACAGGGGGTCCTTATGAACACTGAAGCTTTCTTT

clone_size: NA
v_call: TRBV7-2
d_call: TRBD2
j_call: TRBJ2-1
cdr3_aa: CASSLGLAGGHEQFF
cdr3_nt: TGTGCCAGCAGCTTAGGTCTAGCGGGGGGCCATGAGCAGTTCTTC

clone_size: once
v_call: TRBV3-1
d_call: NA
j_call: TRBJ2-7
cdr3_aa: CASSQASGYEQYF
cdr3_nt: TGTGCCAGCAGCCAAGCTTCGGGCTACGAGCAGTACTTC

clone_size: NA
v_call: TRBV2
d_call: NA
j_call: TRBJ2-7
cdr3_aa: CASGGDSSYEQYF
cdr3_nt: TGTGCCAGCGGCGGGGACAGCTCCTACGAGCAGTACTTC

clone_size: NA
v_call: TRBV15
d_call: NA
j_call: TRBJ2-3
cdr3_aa: CATSSLLTSWKKYF
cdr3_nt: TGTGCCACCAGCAGCCTACTGACGTCGTGGAAAAAGTATTTT

clone_size: NA
v_call: TRBV29-1
d_call: TRBD2
j_call: TRBJ2-1
cdr3_aa: CSVEGGTSGREYNEQFF
cdr3_nt: TGCAGCGTTGAAGGGGGAACCAGCGGGAGGGAATACAATGAGCAGTTCTTC

clone_size: NA
v_call: TRBV5-4
d_call: NA
j_call: TRBJ2-3
cdr3_aa: CASSGVTFTDTQYF
cdr3_nt: TGTGCCAGCAGCGGGGTTACTTTCACAGATACGCAGTATTTT

clone_size: NA
v_call: TRBV13
d_call: NA
j_call: TRBJ2-7
cdr3_aa: CASSLGLGEQYF
cdr3_nt: TGTGCCAGCAGCCTAGGCCTGGGGGAGCAGTACTTC

clone_size: NA
v_call: TRBV20-1
d_call: NA
j_call: TRBJ1-4
cdr3_aa: CSASPRDEKLFF
cdr3_nt: TGCAGTGCTAGCCCCAGGGATGAAAAACTGTTTTTT

clone_size: NA
v_call: TRBV20-1
d_call: TRBD2
j_call: TRBJ2-7
cdr3_aa: CSARDRLAGGHEQYF
cdr3_nt: TGCAGTGCTAGGGATAGACTAGCGGGAGGACACGAGCAGTACTTC

clone_size: NA
v_call: TRBV3-1
d_call: NA
j_call: TRBJ1-6
cdr3_aa: CASEYEEGSPLHF
cdr3_nt: TGTGCCAGCGAGTACGAGGAAGGTTCACCCCTCCACTTT

clone_size: once
v_call: TRBV5-1
d_call: TRBD1
j_call: TRBJ1-6
cdr3_aa: CASHLGGLNSPLHF
cdr3_nt: TGCGCCAGCCACCTAGGGGGCCTGAATTCACCCCTCCACTTT

clone_size: NA
v_call: TRBV7-3
d_call: NA
j_call: TRBJ1-2
cdr3_aa: CASSLTRGYGYTF
cdr3_nt: TGTGCCAGCAGCTTAACAAGGGGGTACGGCTACACCTTC

clone_size: NA
v_call: TRBV7-6
d_call: TRBD1
j_call: TRBJ2-5
cdr3_aa: CASSPGTEQETQYF
cdr3_nt: TGTGCCAGCAGCCCAGGGACAGAACAAGAGACCCAGTACTTC

clone_size: few
v_call: TRBV6-6
d_call: TRBD1
j_call: TRBJ2-3
cdr3_aa: CASSYGTGGADTQYF
cdr3_nt: TGTGCCAGCAGTTACGGGACAGGGGGCGCGGATACGCAGTATTTT

clone_size: NA
v_call: TRBV4-1
d_call: NA
j_call: TRBJ1-1
cdr3_aa: CASSQDPGERAFF
cdr3_nt: TGCGCCAGCAGCCAAGATCCCGGAGAGAGAGCTTTCTTT

clone_size: NA
v_call: TRBV4-1
d_call: TRBD1
j_call: TRBJ2-7
cdr3_aa: CASSLGQGHSYEQYF
cdr3_nt: TGCGCCAGCAGTCTAGGACAGGGGCACTCCTACGAGCAGTACTTC

clone_size: NA
v_call: TRBV12-3/TRBV12-4
d_call: NA
j_call: TRBJ1-1
cdr3_aa: CASSLYQGNTEAFF
cdr3_nt: TGTGCCAGCAGTTTATACCAGGGGAACACTGAAGCTTTCTTT

clone_size: NA
v_call: TRBV14
d_call: TRBD2
j_call: TRBJ2-1
cdr3_aa: CASSYLAGRDEQFF
cdr3_nt: TGTGCCAGCAGCTACTTAGCGGGACGCGATGAGCAGTTCTTC

clone_size: NA
v_call: TRBV2
d_call: NA
j_call: TRBJ1-1
cdr3_aa: CASGIGPGPTEAFF
cdr3_nt: TGTGCCAGCGGAATTGGGCCGGGACCCACTGAAGCTTTCTTT

clone_size: NA
v_call: TRBV28
d_call: NA
j_call: TRBJ1-5
cdr3_aa: CASSLPTQPQHF
cdr3_nt: TGTGCCAGCAGTCTCCCTACGCAGCCCCAGCATTTT

clone_size: NA
v_call: TRBV2
d_call: NA
j_call: TRBJ2-1
cdr3_aa: CASSEMAENEQFF
cdr3_nt: TGTGCCAGCAGTGAAATGGCGGAAAATGAGCAGTTCTTC

clone_size: NA
v_call: TRBV27
d_call: TRBD2
j_call: TRBJ2-7
cdr3_aa: CASSLSAGDEQYF
cdr3_nt: TGTGCCAGCAGTTTATCGGCGGGGGACGAGCAGTACTTC

clone_size: once
v_call: TRBV4-1
d_call: TRBD1
j_call: TRBJ2-7
cdr3_aa: CASSLTGFSYEQYF
cdr3_nt: TGCGCCAGCAGCTTGACAGGGTTCTCCTACGAGCAGTACTTC

clone_size: once
v_call: TRBV20-1
d_call: NA
j_call: TRBJ2-3
cdr3_aa: CSARDRRDTQYF
cdr3_nt: TGCAGTGCTAGAGATCGGCGGGATACGCAGTATTTT

clone_size: NA
v_call: TRBV6-1
d_call: TRBD2
j_call: TRBJ2-1
cdr3_aa: CASSIGLAGANEQFF
cdr3_nt: TGTGCCAGCAGTATCGGACTAGCGGGAGCCAATGAGCAGTTCTTC

clone_size: NA
v_call: TRBV3-1
d_call: NA
j_call: TRBJ2-7
cdr3_aa: CASSPRVGYEQYF
cdr3_nt: TGTGCCAGCAGTCCCAGGGTGGGCTACGAGCAGTACTTC